This T cell receptor beta chain derives from a study of untreated major depressive disorder. Germline lookup yields CDR1 LGHNA and CDR2 YSLEER. The CDR3 is made up of 14 amino acids. Trimming shortened V by 0 bases and J by 6 bases, and 10 bases separated the two germline ends. Measured with immunoSEQ multiplex PCR; TCRdb has only the in-frame clones, and not every one. The sample consists of about 22,000 clones, under 90% of them appearing once. The sequence was obtained from a woman between 40 and 55 years old in good health. Sequencing was done on a sample of CD4+ T cells from PBMCs. V gene TRBV4-3 combines with J gene TRBJ2-3, with a weak D call TRBD1 (5 bases). CDR3 residues: CASSQEGHGDTQYF. The CDR3 DNA is TGCGCCAGCAGCCAAGAGGGGCATGGCGATACGCAGTATTTT.